A single sample is the source of the 22 T cell receptor beta chains below, sequenced in a study of regulatory T cells in long-lasting Graves disease. Time point of the sample: newly diagnosed GD, antithyroid drugs for less than 3 months. Isolated PBMC RNA provided the starting material for the TCR library. Researchers made TCR beta libraries by using iRepertoire HTBI primers and running Arm-PCR on CDR3 regions. Using its own MiXCR run on the multiplex PCR reads, TCRdb lists one record per CDR3 protein. The table records roughly 410,000 distinct CDR3 sequences, about 15% of them present only once. The same sample was also used in a study of T cells in Graves' hyperthyroidism and ophthalmopathy.

The sequencing here drew on peripheral blood mononuclear cells (PBMCs), taken at new diagnosis, from a patient treated with antithyroid drugs. These receptors originate from a woman aged 40 to 49 with Graves disease.

This clonotype was seen ten or more times. This chain connects TRBV7-2 to TRBJ1-2, with 10 positions matching TRBD1. Per germline, CDR1 SGHTA and CDR2 FQGNSA. V lost 5 bases to trimming and J lost 7 bases; unmatched junction nucleotides: 10. The CDR3 contains 15 residues. This CDR3 is CASSTRQGARGGYTF. DNA for the CDR3: TGTGCCAGCAGCACGAGACAGGGGGCGCGGGGTGGCTACACCTTC.

This clonotype has ten or more counts. This chain uses TRBV7-2 with TRBJ2-7; 10 bases agree with TRBD1. Germline CDR1 and CDR2: SGHTA and FQGNSA. Losses at the gene ends were 2 bases for V and 6 bases for J; bases not matched to a gene: 7. This CDR3 is 15 amino acids long. The CDR3 spells CASSLMGQGLAEQYF. The CDR3 nucleotides are TGTGCCAGCAGCTTAATGGGACAGGGGCTTGCCGAGCAGTACTTC.

The sample holds many counts of this clonotype. This chain joins TRBV2 and TRBJ2-1, with 7 bases matching TRBD2. The CDR3 is 14 amino acids. CDR1 is SNHLY and CDR2 is FYNNEI in the germline V gene. V was pared by 6 bases and J by 2 bases, with 4 bases of the junction left unmatched. The CDR3 sequence: CASRGSGPYNEQFF. The CDR3 coding sequence is TGTGCCAGCAGAGGTAGCGGGCCCTACAATGAGCAGTTCTTC.

On this clonotype itself: A much larger clone differs from this one at a single base, so this may be a read error. The gene calls are TRBV12-3 or TRBV12-4 and TRBJ2-1; 9 bases line up with TRBD1. The CDR3 spans 14 residues. Here the CDR3 DNA reads TGTGCCAGCAGGCTCGGGACAGGGTTCAATGAGCAGTCCTTC. Encoded protein: CASRLGTGFNEQSF.

This clonotype came up many times. The rearrangement links TRBV11-3 to TRBJ2-5, with a weak D call TRBD2 (6 bases). Looked up from germline, CDR1 is SGHNT and CDR2 is YENEEA. V gave up 5 bases and J gave up 4 bases, with 17 bases separating them. The CDR3 has 15 amino acids. The CDR3 sequence is CASSTRERYGETQYF. CDR3 DNA sequence: TGTGCCAGCAGCACCCGGGAGCGTTATGGAGAGACCCAGTACTTC.

The rearrangement links TRBV5-1 to TRBJ2-6, with D maybe TRBD1 (5 bases). The CDR3 is 15 amino acids. V was clipped by 4 bases and J by 0 bases, with 8 bases between them. Germline CDR1 SGHRS, CDR2 YFSETQ. CDR3 bases: TGCGCCAGCAGCCAAGGGGCCTCTGGGGCCAACGTCCTGACTTTC. This gives the protein CASSQGASGANVLTF.

The rearrangement links TRBV4-1 to TRBJ1-6; 8 bases map to TRBD1. This CDR3 contains 15 residues. Germline assignment: CDR1 MGHRA and CDR2 YSYEKL. V shed 3 bases, J shed 7 bases, and the junction held 5 bases outside the gene matches. The CDR3 nucleotides are TGCGCCAGCAGCCACCCGGGACAGGCGAATTCACCCCTCCACTTT. Translating gives CASSHPGQANSPLHF.

This clonotype was detected ten times or more. The genes are TRBV28 and TRBJ2-7; TRBD2 matches at 8 bases. The ends lost 1 base at V and 0 bases at J; junction bases unmatched: 8. The CDR3 has 17 residues. Germline CDR1 and CDR2: MDHEN and SYDVKM. CDR3: CASSLSPSGYYSYEQYF. CDR3 sequence (DNA): TGTGCCAGCAGTTTATCGCCTAGCGGGTACTACTCCTACGAGCAGTACTTC.

The J gene is TRBJ1-5, the V gene TRBV18; 7 positions agree with TRBD1. Germline V CDR1 and CDR2: KGHSH, LQKENI. The ends lost 2 bases at V and 6 bases at J; junction bases unmatched: 10. The CDR3 has 16 residues. In DNA form, the CDR3 reads TGTGCCAGCTCACCATTAGACGGGCAGGGGGGTCAGCCCCAGCATTTT. The encoded protein is CASSPLDGQGGQPQHF.

The table lists this clonotype with many counts. The CDR3 DNA is TGTGCCAGCAGCTCCGAGCCGACAGGGGGCTTATCACCCCTCCACTTT. This encodes CASSSEPTGGLSPLHF. The chain recombines TRBV9 with TRBJ1-6; 10 nucleotides match TRBD1. Germline V gene lookup returns CDR1 SGDLS and CDR2 YYNGEE. The CDR3 runs 16 residues. Trimming cost V 4 bases and J 10 bases; bases outside gene matches: 11.

This clonotype came up a few times. The chain links TRBV29-1 to TRBJ2-1; D unclear. Germline values: CDR1 SQVTM, CDR2 ANQGSEA. V lost 5 bases and J lost 5, with 19 bases in between. This CDR3 spans 15 amino acids. The CDR3 DNA sequence: TGCAGCGTTTTTAAGCCCATCAGTTTGCACAATGAGCAGTTCTTC. As protein: CSVFKPISLHNEQFF.

This clonotype was counted a few times. The chain uses TRBV6-5 and TRBJ2-3; D tentatively reads TRBD1 or TRBD2 (5 bases each). The V and J ends lost 1 base and 2 bases respectively, with 10 bases between them. Germline V lookup: CDR1 MNHEY, CDR2 SVGAGI. This CDR3 is 15 amino acids long. CDR3 residues: CASSYLGPLTDTQYF. The CDR3 nucleotides read TGTGCCAGCAGTTACTTGGGACCCCTCACAGATACGCAGTATTTT.

This clonotype was detected many times. The rearrangement links TRBV3-1 to TRBJ2-1; D remains ambiguous. V lost 4 bases and J 2 bases, leaving 21 bases between the germline ends. Germline assignment: CDR1 LGHDT and CDR2 YNNKEL (reference sequence). This CDR3 has 18 amino acids. The CDR3 DNA reads as TGTGCCAGCAGCCGCTTCAGGCTGCGCCAGTATCCCTACAATGAGCAGTTCTTC. Protein: CASSRFRLRQYPYNEQFF.

This clonotype has just a few counts. The rearrangement links TRBV7-3 to TRBJ1-2; the D is unclear. The germline V and J ends were trimmed by 5 bases and 8 bases, with 15 bases remaining between them. Germline V CDR1 and CDR2: SGHTA, FQGTGA. CDR3 length: 13 amino acids. The CDR3 DNA is TGTGCCAGCAGCCCCGGCCAGGTTCAGGGCTACACCTTC. Encoded protein: CASSPGQVQGYTF.

The rearrangement uses TRBV18 and TRBJ2-1; possibly TRBD1 or TRBD2 for D (5 bases each). Per the germline V gene, CDR1 is KGHSH and CDR2 is LQKENI. The CDR3 sequence is 15 residues long. V lost 1 base, J lost 8 bases, and 15 bases lay in between. The CDR3 protein is CASSPLPGPWDEQFF. The CDR3 DNA sequence: TGTGCCAGCTCACCACTTCCGGGGCCTTGGGATGAGCAGTTCTTC.

This chain links TRBV11-3 with TRBJ2-7; TRBD2 matches at 11 bases. Trimming cost V 5 bases and J 3 bases; bases outside gene matches: 6. From germline, CDR1 is SGHNT and CDR2 YENEEA. This CDR3 spans 15 amino acids. The CDR3 protein is CASSGSGTSGYEQYF. CDR3 in DNA: TGTGCCAGCAGCGGGTCCGGGACTAGCGGCTACGAGCAGTACTTC. Variable domain in full (rest from reference TRBV11-3 and TRBJ2-7): EAGVVQSPRYKIIEKKQPVAFWCNPISGHNTLYWYLQNLGQGPELLIRYENEEAVDDSQLPKDRFSAERLKGVDSTLKIQPAELGDSAVYLCASSGSGTSGYEQYFGPGTRLTVT.

This clonotype was observed many times. The rearrangement joins TRBV6-5 to TRBJ2-2, with 15 bases lining up with TRBD2. The trim removed 0 bases at V and 4 bases at J, leaving 6 bases unmatched. The germline gives CDR1 MNHEY, CDR2 SVGAGI. This CDR3 has 19 residues. CDR3 region: CASSYSSGTSGRITGELFF. The CDR3 DNA reads TGTGCCAGCAGTTACTCCTCCGGGACTAGCGGGAGGATCACCGGGGAGCTGTTTTTT.

This clonotype was seen a few times. This chain uses TRBV6-5 with TRBJ1-1; D is perhaps TRBD1 (6 bases). CDR1 is MNHEY, CDR2 SVGAGI, per germline. The CDR3 loop spans 15 amino acids. V lost 2 bases to trimming and J lost 0 bases, with 10 bases between them. CDR3 coding DNA: TGTGCCAGCAGTTACACAGGGACGGTGAACACTGAAGCTTTCTTT. Its translation: CASSYTGTVNTEAFF.

This clonotype was observed at least ten times. J is TRBJ2-2 and V is TRBV20-1; 10 bases line up with TRBD2. The CDR3 runs 16 residues. The ends lost 6 bases at V and 6 bases at J; junction bases unmatched: 13. Germline V gives CDR1 DFQATT, CDR2 SNEGSKA (reference sequence). The CDR3 coding sequence is TGCAGTGCCTCCCCGGGGGCTAGCGGGAGAGCCGGGGAGCTGTTTTTT. Its translation: CSASPGASGRAGELFF.

Comments on this clonotype: A junction end diverges from the germline sequence, so it may reflect a read error. The chain is built from TRBV20-1 and TRBJ2-1, with 8 bases identical to TRBD2. Germline CDR1 DFQATT, CDR2 SNEGSKA (reference sequence). The CDR3 has 18 residues. CDR3: CSARDQEREGRSYNEQSF. In DNA, the CDR3 is TGCAGTGCTAGAGATCAGGAACGGGAGGGCCGTTCCTACAATGAGCAGTCCTTC.

This clonotype has a count of ten or more. This rearrangement joins TRBV7-3 to TRBJ2-2; 12 bases agree with TRBD1. Germline assignment: CDR1 SGHTA and CDR2 FQGTGA. The junction had 10 bases not matched to a gene; V was cut back by 6 bases and J by 8 bases. The CDR3 is 16 residues long. CDR3 loop: CASREPGQGAQGELFF. The CDR3 DNA reads as TGTGCCAGCAGGGAACCGGGACAGGGGGCTCAGGGGGAGCTGTTTTTT.

This clonotype was picked up many times. The V and J genes are TRBV19 and TRBJ2-7; 7 nucleotides agree with TRBD1. With V trimmed by 1 base and J by 0 bases, 3 bases remained unmatched. Germline V gene sequence: CDR1 LNHDA, CDR2 SQIVND (reference sequence). This CDR3 contains 15 residues. This CDR3 reads CASSIGTGSSYEQYF. In DNA, the CDR3 is TGTGCCAGTAGTATAGGGACAGGAAGCTCCTACGAGCAGTACTTC.